This T cell receptor beta chain was identified during a study of Graves' ophthalmopathy and Graves' hyperthyroidism (dated by TCRdb to 2017 to 2018). For context, the study as a whole: Hyperthyroidism was defined as stable when no progression to ophthalmopathy occurred within 18 months of follow-up. To tell Graves' ophthalmopathy apart from Graves' hyperthyroidism, and to predict which patients would progress to ophthalmopathy, the study relied on TCR beta repertoire signatures. In total, 135 blood samples were TCR-sequenced: 43 ophthalmopathy, over 70 hyperthyroidism and around 17 hyperthyroidism-to-ophthalmopathy patients. To explore V-J signatures that separate ophthalmopathy from hyperthyroidism, a discovery set of approximately 100 patients was enrolled, consisting of approximately 45 with ophthalmopathy and fewer than 60 with stable hyperthyroidism. An independent validation cohort comprised 18 hyperthyroidism patients and 15 to 17 patients who later progressed from hyperthyroidism to ophthalmopathy. In more than five hyperthyroidism patients, the T-cell repertoires found in thyroid tissue were compared with those found in blood. Once sampling was done, hyperthyroidism patients were given methimazole at a starting dose of 30 mg daily, while ophthalmopathy patients were given high-dose intravenous methylprednisolone. Overall results and qualifications from the work: No statistical method was used to set the sample size in advance, and the investigators knew which group each participant was assigned to. Among expanded thyroid clonotypes with frequency above 0.001, most also showed up in blood, which suggests that blood repertoires may reflect the thyroid immune response. In cross-validation, the 13-signature model distinguished ophthalmopathy from stable hyperthyroidism with around 86% sensitivity and approximately 81% specificity, while in the test set the corresponding values were about 80% and 75%. In validation, the model predicted ophthalmopathy progression with over 60% sensitivity and approximately 78% specificity; some 13 predicted patients were CT-confirmed with GO in a median of roughly 6.8 months.

With respect to this clonotype: This receptor's antigen is unknown. Within one base of it there is no much larger clone, and no base qualities were kept.

For repertoire sequencing, the TCR beta CDR3 regions were amplified from RNA transcripts. The first round of RT-PCR was done with HTBI primers and the Qiagen OneStep RT-PCR kit, and was followed by a second round of multiplex PCR, then size selection and purification. The libraries underwent paired-end sequencing with 100 bp reads on an Illumina HiSeq2000. From the authors' description of their analysis: SOAPnuke was used to process the reads, removing any read that contained adapters or uncalled bases, had a mean Phred below 15, or lacked an exact match to the constant primer or identifier. COPE v1.2.5 was used to merge the high-quality paired reads. Each unique nucleotide sequence was defined as a clonotype, and clonotypes were aligned to IMGT TRB V, D and J references with MiTCR v1.1. Only V-J combinations with frequency above 0.0001 were analysed, covering approximately 99% of repertoires. For each V-J combination, a TCR clonal expansion and chaos score was defined as the ratio of F50 clonal expansion to chaos observed in the TCRdist matrix. Features were reduced by Welch's t-statistics and random forest to around 13 V-J combinations, which fed a naive Bayes classifier. The similarity between thyroid and blood repertoires was quantified using the Morisita-Horn index. TCRdb reprocessing: public reads trimmed at Q25 with fastp, clones called with MiXCR, in-frame beta chains kept. When rows share a CDR3 protein, they turn into one entry using the most common DNA and genes. Here the V and J calls rest on TCRdb's processing, not on the authors' analysis. The sample has around 1,000,000 distinct CDR3 sequences on record, less than 45% of them singletons. 11% of the sample is in the top ten clones.

Compared with germline, V lacks 8 bases and J lacks 6 bases; bases without a gene match: 12. CDR1 and CDR2, looked up from the germline V gene (reference sequence), are PRHDT and FYEKMQ. The CDR3 sequence holds 15 residues, the cysteine and phenylalanine included. Left in the record is the CDR3 DNA by itself, 45 bases read in frame from the first base. Patients with hyperthyroidism were aged 18 to 65 years, had been newly diagnosed, and had a disease duration of less than 2 months. Patients were excluded if they had other autoimmune diseases, uncontrolled infections, pregnancy or lactation. Clinical symptoms, serum thyroxine, TRAb, thyroid ultrasound and orbital computed tomography formed the basis of the diagnosis. Trizol reagent was used to extract the total RNA, and its quality was then checked on an Agilent 2100 Bioanalyzer.

The TCR originated in an adult man with Graves' hyperthyroidism. The chain is encoded by TRBV13 joined to TRBJ1-2, and 10 bases in between align with TRBD1. Sequencing input: peripheral blood or thyroid tissue (not recorded which). This receptor carries the CDR3 CASEGTGTGVNGYTF. The DNA sequence is TGTGCCAGCGAAGGAACCGGGACAGGGGTCAATGGCTACACCTTC.